This is a list of T cell receptor beta chains from one sample in a study of T cell changes during pregnancy in multiple sclerosis. Here immunoSEQ multiplex PCR was the method, and the copy in TCRdb shows in-frame clones only, minus some. The profile shows about 80,000 clones, 89% of them singletons. The material was peripheral blood, obtained before pregnancy. These receptors came from a female donor with multiple sclerosis, enrolled in a pregnancy study. Each CDR3 is given with its conserved first and last residue. The D gene is left open where the match is weak. Rows may omit the clone size; those that give it use once, few, many or a size class.

V gene	J gene	D gene	clone size	CDR3 DNA	CDR3 protein
TRBV5-1	TRBJ1-1	.	.	TGCGCCAGCAGTCCGAACGCCAGGGGTAGGGCTGAAGCTTTCTTT	CASSPNARGRAEAFF
TRBV5-4	TRBJ2-1	.	.	TGTGCCAGCATGGGAACCCCAGGGGAGCAGTTCTTC	CASMGTPGEQFF
TRBV15	TRBJ1-2	.	.	TGTGCCACCAGCAGATCAGGCGTGTATGGCTACACCTTC	CATSRSGVYGYTF
TRBV28	TRBJ1-1	.	.	TGTGCCAGCAGTTTTATCTTCGGGGGCACTGAAGCTTTCTTT	CASSFIFGGTEAFF
TRBV27	TRBJ2-7	TRBD1	.	TGTGCCAGCAGTTTCGGACAGGGTATCTACGAGCAGTACTTC	CASSFGQGIYEQYF
TRBV6-5	TRBJ2-7	TRBD1	.	TGTGCCAGCAGTAGAACAGGGGACCCCTACGAGCAGTACTTC	CASSRTGDPYEQYF
TRBV7-3	TRBJ1-5	.	.	TGTGCCAGCAGCTTAAGGCGGGGGAGACCCCATCAGCCCCAGCATTTT	CASSLRRGRPHQPQHF
TRBV6-1	TRBJ2-3	TRBD2	few	TGTGCCAGCAGTGAAATTGGGGGGAGGGCAGATACGCAGTATTTT	CASSEIGGRADTQYF
TRBV30	TRBJ1-1	.	few	TGTGCCTGGAGTGTACGGACCTGGGGCAGTGAAGCTTTCTTT	CAWSVRTWGSEAFF
TRBV10-3	TRBJ1-1	.	.	TGTGCCATCGGGGGGCGGGAGCAATCTTCCTGGAGCACTGAAGCTTTCTTT	CAIGGREQSSWSTEAFF
TRBV10-3	TRBJ2-7	.	few	TGTGCCATCAGTGAGTATGTCCTCTCCTACGAGCAGTACTTC	CAISEYVLSYEQYF
TRBV14	TRBJ2-7	.	.	TGTGCCAGCAGCCAATTCGATGCTCAGGGCTACGAGCAGTACTTC	CASSQFDAQGYEQYF
TRBV14	TRBJ1-1	.	.	TGTGCCAGCAGCCATAGCAAGAACACTGAAGCTTTCTTT	CASSHSKNTEAFF
TRBV21-1	TRBJ1-2	.	.	TGTGCCAGCAGCGCAAAGGAATGGGCCGGCTACACCTTC	CASSAKEWAGYTF
TRBV6-4	TRBJ1-5	.	.	TGTGCCAGCAGGACAGATAGCAATCAGCCCCAGCATTTT	CASRTDSNQPQHF
TRBV29-1	TRBJ2-1	TRBD1	.	TGCAGCTTGGACAGGGGTTACAATGAGCAGTTCTTC	CSLDRGYNEQFF
TRBV11-3	TRBJ2-2	.	.	TGTGCCAGCAGCCCATACACCGGGGAGCTGTTTTTT	CASSPYTGELFF
TRBV11-3	TRBJ2-2	.	.	TGTGCCAGCAGCTTCTCCAGGGAAACCGGGGAGCTGTTTTTT	CASSFSRETGELFF
TRBV19	TRBJ1-2	TRBD1	.	TGTGCCAGTAGTATGTCTTCAGGGGGAAACTATGGCTACACCTTC	CASSMSSGGNYGYTF
TRBV7-9	TRBJ1-1	.	.	TGTGCCAGCAGCTCCCGGCACGAGCCGCTACTTGGAGCTGAAGCTTTCTTT	CASSSRHEPLLGAEAFF
TRBV30	TRBJ1-4	.	.	TGTGCCCTGGAGGAGGGTAGAGCTAATGAAAAACTGTTTTTT	CALEEGRANEKLFF
TRBV7-2	TRBJ1-2	.	.	TGTGCCAGCAGCTTAGTACCAGGGAACTATGGCTACACCTTC	CASSLVPGNYGYTF
TRBV7-9	TRBJ1-1	.	.	TGTGCCAGCAGCCAAAGACAGCCCAACACTGAAGCTTTCTTT	CASSQRQPNTEAFF
TRBV5-1	TRBJ1-5	.	.	TGCGCCAGCAGTGTGGGCGTCGGTCAGCCCCAGCATTTT	CASSVGVGQPQHF
TRBV11-2	TRBJ2-5	.	.	TGTGCCAGCAGCTTCAGTCTTCAAGAGACCCAGTACTTC	CASSFSLQETQYF
TRBV27	TRBJ1-6	.	.	TGTGCCAGCAGTTTTTGGGCAGAGCAAAATTCACCCCTCCACTTT	CASSFWAEQNSPLHF
TRBV19	TRBJ2-5	TRBD2	.	TGTGCCAGTAGTATAGGGCGAGCGGGGGAGCAGACCCAGTACTTC	CASSIGRAGEQTQYF
TRBV15	TRBJ1-6	TRBD1	.	TGTGCCACCAGCAGGGGACAGGGGAGCTCCTATAATTCACCCCTCCACTTT	CATSRGQGSSYNSPLHF
TRBV27	TRBJ1-5	.	.	TGTGCCAGCAAAGGGTACGGGATTGGGGACAATCAGCCCCAGCATTTT	CASKGYGIGDNQPQHF
TRBV13	TRBJ1-1	.	once	TGTGCCAGCAGCTCGGGTAATAGGAACACTGAAGCTTTCTTT	CASSSGNRNTEAFF
TRBV9	TRBJ2-1	TRBD2	.	TGTGCCAGCAGCGCCGGGGGGGTGGGTGAGCAGTTCTTC	CASSAGGVGEQFF
TRBV2	TRBJ2-7	TRBD2	.	TGTGCCAGCAGTTTAGCGGGGGGGCCTGGGGAGCAGTACTTC	CASSLAGGPGEQYF
TRBV4-2	TRBJ2-3	TRBD2	.	TGTGCCAGCAGCCAAGGGGGACTAGCGGGGGGGTCTCCAGATACGCAGTATTTT	CASSQGGLAGGSPDTQYF
TRBV9	TRBJ1-2	.	.	TGTGCCAGCAGCTTCGAAGGGCAGGGCTATGGCTACACCTTC	CASSFEGQGYGYTF
TRBV5-1	TRBJ1-2	TRBD1	.	TGCGCCAGCAGCTTGGCCGGGACAGAGTTCGTGGGCTACACCTTC	CASSLAGTEFVGYTF
TRBV29-1	TRBJ2-7	.	.	TGCAGCGTTATAACGACACTCTCCTACGAGCAGTACTTC	CSVITTLSYEQYF
TRBV5-5	TRBJ2-3	TRBD2	.	TGTGCCAGCAGCTGGGCCCGGGGGGAAGATACGCAGTATTTT	CASSWARGEDTQYF
TRBV7-3	TRBJ1-5	.	.	TGTGCCAGCAGCAGGTCCAGGGATCAGCCCCAGCATTTT	CASSRSRDQPQHF
TRBV5-1	TRBJ2-1	TRBD2	.	TGCGCCAGCAGCTTGGTCGGGGGGGGTAATGAGCAGTTCTTC	CASSLVGGGNEQFF
TRBV5-1	TRBJ1-2	.	.	TGCGCCAGCAGCTTGGACGGGAGCTATGGCTACACCTTC	CASSLDGSYGYTF
TRBV10-1	TRBJ2-1	TRBD2	.	TGCGCCAGCAGTGTTACTAGCGGAGCGAATAATGAGCAGTTCTTC	CASSVTSGANNEQFF
TRBV29-1	TRBJ2-1	.	.	TGCAGCGTTCGGAAGGGGGGGTATGAGCAGTTCTTC	CSVRKGGYEQFF
TRBV28	TRBJ1-4	.	.	TGTGCCAGCAGACCCCCGGGTGAAAAACTGTTTTTT	CASRPPGEKLFF
TRBV7-6	TRBJ1-2	TRBD1	.	TGTGCCAGCAGCCAGGACAGGGACTATGGCTACACCTTC	CASSQDRDYGYTF
TRBV5-1	TRBJ2-3	TRBD2	once	TGCGCCAGCAGCTTGGCTCTTGAAGCGGGGGGGCGGGCTACGCAGTATTTT	CASSLALEAGGRATQYF
TRBV4-1	TRBJ2-7	.	.	TGCGCCAGCAGCCCAAGGTATAGCAGCTCCTACGAGCAGTACTTC	CASSPRYSSSYEQYF
TRBV9	TRBJ2-6	.	.	TGTGCCAGCAGCCCTAGTAGGGGGGGAGGTGGGGCCAACGTCCTGACTTTC	CASSPSRGGGGANVLTF
TRBV14	TRBJ2-5	.	.	TGTGCCAGCAGCCAAGATGACATCCGGACCCAGTACTTC	CASSQDDIRTQYF
TRBV6-5	TRBJ1-5	.	.	TGTGCCAGCAGGCCCAGGTCGGGACTTAATCAGCCCCAGCATTTT	CASRPRSGLNQPQHF
TRBV4-1	TRBJ1-1	.	once	TGCGCCAGCAGCCAAGGGGACATACGACTCAACACTGAAGCTTTCTTT	CASSQGDIRLNTEAFF
TRBV19	TRBJ2-3	TRBD1	.	TGTGCCAGTAGTGGGACAGCAGATACGCAGTATTTT	CASSGTADTQYF
TRBV6-5	TRBJ1-1	TRBD1	.	TGTGCCAGCAGTTACGACAGGGTGAACACTGAAGCTTTCTTT	CASSYDRVNTEAFF
TRBV7-9	TRBJ2-7	TRBD1	.	TGTGCCAGCACCGAGTCCGGGACAGGGGCCGAGCAGTACTTC	CASTESGTGAEQYF
TRBV4-3	TRBJ1-6	.	.	TGCGCCAGCAGCCATACAAGCGGGGATCGCCTCCACTTT	CASSHTSGDRLHF
TRBV27	TRBJ1-2	.	.	TGTGCCAGCAGTGGAGGGACGGCACTGAACTATGGCTACACCTTC	CASSGGTALNYGYTF
TRBV2	TRBJ2-3	.	.	TGTGCCAGCAGCTCACCCACTACTGGCACAGATACGCAGTATTTT	CASSSPTTGTDTQYF
TRBV12-5	TRBJ2-1	.	.	TGTGCTAGTGGTTTGGACTTGACGGGATACAATGAGCAGTTCTTC	CASGLDLTGYNEQFF